This T cell receptor beta chain was captured by sequencing in a study of blood T cell repertoires in COVID-19. Study at large: Acute and convalescent COVID-19 specimens originated in the United States, Italy and Spain.

Original processing methods: Estimation of nucleated cell counts was performed using reference gene primer amplification. TCRdb keeps only in-frame clones here, not all; method: immunoSEQ multiplex PCR. From that table come the V and J calls and clone size; the DNA was used to work out D and trimming. The sample records around 260,000 clones, around 78% being singletons. Losses at the gene ends were 2 bases for V and 5 bases for J; bases not matched to a gene: 9. The CDR3 totals 16 residues. Germline-derived CDR1 and CDR2 are LGHDT and YNNKEL (reference sequence). The sequencing sample was made of peripheral blood. This TCR derives from a man in his sixties who had recovered from COVID-19. The rearrangement joins TRBV3-1 (or the pseudogene TRBV3-2) to TRBJ1-2; 9 positions match TRBD1. The CDR3 spells CASSQNMGQGLYGYTF. The CDR3 DNA sequence: TGTGCCAGCAGCCAAAATATGGGACAGGGACTTTATGGCTACACCTTC.